This T cell receptor (beta chain) was observed in a study of response to subunit inactivated influenza vaccine (dated 2018 in TCRdb). About the investigation overall: To follow how T cells responded to a trivalent subunit inactivated influenza vaccine, the researchers relied on deep quantitative profiling of the T cell receptor repertoire.

Per the germline V gene, SGHVS is the CDR1 and FNYEAQ is the CDR2. At the junction V is shortened by 5 bases and J by 4 bases; bases outside the gene matches: 6. From the cysteine through the phenylalanine, the CDR3 covers 16 amino acids. The kept DNA is CDR3 alone, 48 bases in frame from the first base. The method was RT-PCR. The reads were generated on an Illumina HiSeq 2500. The raw public data were reprocessed by TCRdb itself: fastp quality trimming at Q25, MiXCR clonotype calling, in-frame beta chains only. Rows merge per CDR3 protein into single entries with the most common DNA and genes. Counted in this sample were about 700,000 distinct CDR3 sequences; approximately 14% of them appeared once. Around 10% of the sample goes to the ten largest clones. What the research found in general, with its limitations: According to the authors, only a limited number of new T cells may be recruited by each seasonal influenza vaccination.

This clonotype was seen at least ten times. Its antigen target is currently unknown. Qualities for individual bases were not recorded, and no much larger clone is one base off. The sample consisted of PBMCs from blood, taken about 13 days after vaccination. This receptor was identified in a man in his fifties who received an inactivated influenza vaccine. Donor details come from another sample of the same person, matched by shared clones. The receptor chain draws on TRBV7-6 and TRBJ2-2; TRBD2 lines up with 11 middle nucleotides. Here is the DNA: TGTGCCAGCAGCCGTAGCGGGGGGGCCGGCACCGGGGAGCTGTTTTTT. This encodes CASSRSGGAGTGELFF.